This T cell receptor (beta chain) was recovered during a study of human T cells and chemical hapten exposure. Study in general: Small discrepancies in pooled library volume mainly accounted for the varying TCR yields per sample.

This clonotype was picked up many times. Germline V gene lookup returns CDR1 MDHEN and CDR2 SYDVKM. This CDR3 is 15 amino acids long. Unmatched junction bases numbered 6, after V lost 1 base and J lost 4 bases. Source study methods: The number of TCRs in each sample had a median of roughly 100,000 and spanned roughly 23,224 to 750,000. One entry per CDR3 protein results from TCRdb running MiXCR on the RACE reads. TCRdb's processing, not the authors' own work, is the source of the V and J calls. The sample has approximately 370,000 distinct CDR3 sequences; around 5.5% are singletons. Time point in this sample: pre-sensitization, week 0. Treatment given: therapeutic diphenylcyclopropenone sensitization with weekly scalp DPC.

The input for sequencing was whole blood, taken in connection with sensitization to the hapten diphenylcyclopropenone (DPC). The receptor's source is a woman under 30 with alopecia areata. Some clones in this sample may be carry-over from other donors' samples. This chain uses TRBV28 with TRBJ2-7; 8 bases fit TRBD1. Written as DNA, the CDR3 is TGTGCCAGCAGTTTATCCCCCAGGGGGCGGTACGAGCAGTACTTC. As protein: CASSLSPRGRYEQYF.